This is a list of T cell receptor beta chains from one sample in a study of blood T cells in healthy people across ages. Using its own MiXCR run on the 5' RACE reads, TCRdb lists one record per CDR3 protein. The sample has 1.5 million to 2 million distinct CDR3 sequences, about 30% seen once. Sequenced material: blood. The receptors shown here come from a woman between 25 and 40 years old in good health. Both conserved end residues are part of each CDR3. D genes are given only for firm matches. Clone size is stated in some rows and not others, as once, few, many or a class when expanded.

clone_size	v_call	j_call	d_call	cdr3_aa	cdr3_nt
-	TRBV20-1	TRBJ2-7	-	CSARDEAGIEQYF	TGCAGTGCTAGAGATGAGGCAGGGATTGAGCAGTACTTC
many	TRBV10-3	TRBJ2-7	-	CAITGSGTYEQYF	TGTGCCATCACTGGGAGTGGGACCTACGAGCAGTACTTC
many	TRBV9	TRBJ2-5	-	CASSVVEQETQYF	TGTGCCAGCAGCGTAGTAGAGCAAGAGACCCAGTACTTC
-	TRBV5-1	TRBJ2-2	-	CASSFASGPLGTGELFF	TGCGCCAGCAGCTTCGCCTCGGGGCCTTTGGGAACCGGGGAGCTGTTTTTT
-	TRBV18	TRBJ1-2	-	CASSPSGPGYGYTF	TGTGCCAGCTCACCATCGGGACCAGGGTATGGCTACACCTTC
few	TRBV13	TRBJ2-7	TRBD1	CASSPGQMRSEQYF	TGTGCCAGCAGCCCGGGACAGATGCGGAGCGAGCAGTACTTC
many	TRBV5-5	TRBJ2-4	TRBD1	CASSPTGGTHIQYF	TGTGCCAGCAGCCCGACAGGGGGCACGCACATTCAGTACTTC
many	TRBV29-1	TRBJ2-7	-	CSVDEGDEQYF	TGCAGCGTCGACGAGGGGGACGAGCAGTACTTC
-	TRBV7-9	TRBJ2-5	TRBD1	CASSYRGEEIQYF	TGTGCCAGCAGCTACAGGGGTGAGGAGATCCAGTACTTC
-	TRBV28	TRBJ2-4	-	CASSRGWGQTPQYF	TGTGCCAGCAGCCGAGGATGGGGTCAAACCCCTCAGTACTTC
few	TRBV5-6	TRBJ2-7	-	CASSFFLPGTEQYF	TGTGCCAGCAGCTTTTTTCTTCCCGGGACCGAGCAGTACTTC
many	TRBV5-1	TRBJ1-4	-	CASSLDQDNEKLFF	TGCGCCAGCAGCTTGGATCAGGATAATGAAAAACTGTTTTTT
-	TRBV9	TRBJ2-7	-	CASSAGLLESYEQYF	TGTGCCAGCAGCGCAGGACTCCTGGAATCCTACGAGCAGTACTTC
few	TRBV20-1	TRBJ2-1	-	CSAREAGRAEQFF	TGCAGTGCTAGAGAGGCAGGTAGGGCGGAGCAGTTCTTC
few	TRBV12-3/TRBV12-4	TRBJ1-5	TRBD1	CASSRTGGPSQPQHF	TGTGCCAGCAGTAGGACAGGGGGCCCCAGTCAGCCCCAGCATTTT
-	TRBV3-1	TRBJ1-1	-	CASSQENLNTEAFF	TGTGCCAGCAGCCAAGAGAATCTGAACACTGAAGCTTTCTTT
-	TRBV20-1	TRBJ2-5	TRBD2	CSARRTGGLSETQYF	TGCAGTGCTAGGCGAACGGGGGGGCTTTCGGAGACCCAGTACTTC
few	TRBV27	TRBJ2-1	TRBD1	CASSPTQGQARLQFF	TGTGCCAGCAGTCCCACCCAAGGACAGGCCAGGTTACAGTTCTTC
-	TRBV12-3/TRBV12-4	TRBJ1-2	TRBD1	CASSTNRGDYTF	TGTGCCAGCAGTACCAACAGGGGGGACTACACCTTC
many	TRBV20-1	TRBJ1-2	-	CSAKGTNYGYTF	TGCAGTGCTAAGGGCACTAACTATGGCTACACCTTC
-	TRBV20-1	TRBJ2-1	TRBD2	CSARDKSSGSKYEQFF	TGCAGTGCTAGAGATAAGTCTAGCGGGAGTAAGTATGAGCAGTTCTTC
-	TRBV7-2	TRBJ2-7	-	CASSLGARYQQYF	TGTGCCAGCAGCTTAGGGGCCCGCTACCAGCAGTACTTC
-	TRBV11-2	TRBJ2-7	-	CASSLGGGAYYEQYF	TGTGCCAGCAGCTTGGGAGGGGGAGCATACTACGAGCAGTACTTC
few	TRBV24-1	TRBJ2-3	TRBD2	CATSDSGTSGSRTDTQYF	TGTGCCACCAGTGACTCCGGGACTAGCGGGAGTCGCACAGATACGCAGTATTTT
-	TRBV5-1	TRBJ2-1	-	CATSQDSLNNEQFF	TGCGCCACCTCCCAAGACAGTCTCAACAATGAGCAGTTCTTC
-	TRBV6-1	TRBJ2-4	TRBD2	CASSGTSWGIQYF	TGTGCCAGCAGTGGGACTAGTTGGGGCATTCAGTACTTC
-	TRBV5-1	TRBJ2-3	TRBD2	CASSLGGGRNTDTQYF	TGCGCCAGCAGCTTGGGGGGCGGGAGAAACACAGATACGCAGTATTTT
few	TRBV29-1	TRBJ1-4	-	CSSYYQGSTNEKLFF	TGCAGTTCTTATTACCAGGGTTCAACTAATGAAAAACTGTTTTTT
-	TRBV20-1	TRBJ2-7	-	CGARVSGTLATYEQYF	TGCGGTGCTAGAGTGTCCGGGACATTAGCAACCTACGAGCAGTACTTC
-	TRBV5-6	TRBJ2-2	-	CASSPTPTGANTGELFF	TGTGCCAGCAGCCCTACCCCGACAGGCGCGAACACCGGGGAGCTGTTTTTT
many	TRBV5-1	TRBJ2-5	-	CASRDPGGEETQYF	TGCGCCAGCAGGGATCCGGGCGGCGAAGAGACCCAGTACTTC